This T cell receptor beta chain was captured in a study of response to subunit inactivated influenza vaccine. The study's findings and limits: After each seasonal influenza vaccination, few new T cells are recruited, the authors suggested.

The CDR3 spans 14 residues. Points on this clonotype: As yet, its antigen is unknown. This may be a read error: a much more frequent sequence differs by one nucleotide.

Each CDR3 protein gets one entry after TCRdb re-called the RT-PCR reads with MiXCR. The sample consists of hundreds of thousands of distinct CDR3 sequences, 15% to 19% of them appearing once. This clonotype was sampled from a man aged 45-65 years who received an inactivated influenza vaccine. J is TRBJ2-7 and V is TRBV12-3 or TRBV12-4; D call uncertain. The specimen was PBMCs from blood, collected approximately 13 days after vaccination. Here the CDR3 reads CDSSYNRNPYEQYF. The DNA for the CDR3 is TGTGACAGCAGTTACAACAGAAATCCCTACGAGCAGTACTTC.